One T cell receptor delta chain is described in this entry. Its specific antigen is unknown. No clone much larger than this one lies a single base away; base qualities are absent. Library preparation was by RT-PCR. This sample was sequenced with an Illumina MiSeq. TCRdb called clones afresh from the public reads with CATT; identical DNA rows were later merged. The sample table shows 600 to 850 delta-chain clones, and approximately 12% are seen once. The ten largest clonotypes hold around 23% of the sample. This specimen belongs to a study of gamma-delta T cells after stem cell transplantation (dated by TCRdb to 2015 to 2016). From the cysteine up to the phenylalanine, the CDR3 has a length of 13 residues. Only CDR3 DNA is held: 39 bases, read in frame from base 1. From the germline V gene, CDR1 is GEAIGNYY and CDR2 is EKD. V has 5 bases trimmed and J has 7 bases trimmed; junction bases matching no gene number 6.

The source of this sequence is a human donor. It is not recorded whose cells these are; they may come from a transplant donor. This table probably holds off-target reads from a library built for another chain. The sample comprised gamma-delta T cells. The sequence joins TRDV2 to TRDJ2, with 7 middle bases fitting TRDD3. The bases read TGTGCCTGTGGCGGGGGATCAGTAGCACAACTCTTCTTT. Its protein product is CACGGGSVAQLFF.